This entry lists 27 T cell receptor beta chains sequenced from one sample in a study of OX40 agonist ivuxolimab in advanced cancers. The library was built by means of the immunoSEQ multiplex PCR assay. TCRdb holds this immuneACCESS table with in-frame rearrangements only. Some clones are missing; in checked studies, unresolved V genes explain under half, and the rest has no known cause. The sample contains roughly 56,000 clones, about 83% of them found a single time. About 2.7% of the sample lies in the top ten. This specimen was CD4+ or CD8+ T cells sorted from blood, taken in a trial of the OX40 agonist ivuxolimab. Receptors were obtained from an adult with an advanced solid tumor such as melanoma, head and neck, liver or kidney cancer.

The V call is TRBV30, the J call TRBJ2-1; D perhaps matches TRBD1 (6 bases). Germline V CDR1 and CDR2: GTSNPN, SVGIG (reference sequence). V lost 3 bases to trimming and J lost 10 bases, with 22 bases between them. This CDR3 has 15 amino acids. CDR3 in DNA: TGTGCCTGGAGGGTCATACAGGGAATTGGGAAAGAGCAGTTCTTC. This gives the protein CAWRVIQGIGKEQFF.

The chain carries TRBV18 and TRBJ2-7; D unresolved. Trimming took 3 bases from V and 2 from J, leaving 23 bases between them. From germline, CDR1 is KGHSH and CDR2 LQKENI. The CDR3 covers 18 residues. The DNA for the CDR3 is TGTGCCAGCTCACCCAAAACTCCGTGGGCAGGTCAAGCCTACGAGCAGTACTTC. Encoded protein: CASSPKTPWAGQAYEQYF.

This sequence joins TRBV11-1 and TRBJ2-5, with 7 bases that match TRBD2. Losses at the gene ends were 6 bases for V and 4 bases for J; bases not matched to a gene: 2. The CDR3 totals 12 residues. Looked up from germline, CDR1 is SGHAT and CDR2 is FQDESV (reference sequence). DNA for the CDR3: TGTGCCAGCAGAACGGGGGGAGAGACCCAGTACTTC. Protein sequence: CASRTGGETQYF.

V is TRBV6-6 and J is TRBJ1-1; TRBD1 might be the D (5 bases). Germline V gene sequence: CDR1 MNHNY, CDR2 SVGAGI (reference sequence). This CDR3 comprises 16 residues. V lost 2 bases to trimming and J lost 0 bases, with 13 bases between them. The CDR3 nucleotides are TGTGCCAGCAGTTACGGTACAGGAACCATGAACACTGAAGCTTTCTTT. This codes for CASSYGTGTMNTEAFF.

The chain has TRBV5-1 and TRBJ2-1; the match to TRBD2 covers 7 bases. Looked up from germline, CDR1 is SGHRS and CDR2 is YFSETQ. J lost 13 bases, V lost 6 bases, and 7 bases had no gene match. This CDR3 is 11 amino acids long. The CDR3 DNA sequence: TGCGCCAGCACTCCGGGGAGGGAACAGTTCTTC. Its translation is CASTPGREQFF. Supplemented by reference TRBV5-1 and TRBJ2-1, the full variable domain reads KAGVTQTPRYLIKTRGQQVTLSCSPISGHRSVSWYQQTPGQGLQFLFEYFSETQRNKGNFPGRFSGRQFSNSRSEMNVSTLELGDSALYLCASTPGREQFFGPGTRLTVL.

The count of this clone is one. The CDR3 sequence is CASSEKKGAGNSPLHF. CDR3 DNA sequence: TGCGCCAGCAGTGAGAAAAAGGGGGCAGGTAATTCACCCCTCCACTTT. V is TRBV10-1 and J is TRBJ1-6; the match to TRBD1 covers 7 bases. Germline lookup yields CDR1 WNHNN and CDR2 SYGVQD (reference sequence). This CDR3 comprises 16 residues. Trimming took 2 bases from V and 6 from J; bases not matched to a gene: 7.

J is TRBJ1-4 and V is TRBV7-9, with 11 positions matching TRBD1. Trimming took 1 base from V and 1 from J; bases not matched to a gene: 5. Germline values: CDR1 SEHNR, CDR2 FQNEAQ (reference sequence). This CDR3 region has 18 residues. CDR3 sequence (DNA): TGTGCCAGCAGCTTAGGTTGGACAGGGGGCGTAACTAATGAAAAACTGTTTTTT. Translating gives CASSLGWTGGVTNEKLFF.

The chain recombines TRBV7-8 with TRBJ2-2; D unresolved. Germline V gene sequence: CDR1 SGHVS, CDR2 FQNEAQ. V was trimmed by 3 bases and J by 2 bases, leaving 10 bases between them. The CDR3 sequence is 15 residues long. The chain's CDR3 is CASSFRSDNTGELFF. The CDR3, as DNA: TGTGCCAGCAGCTTTCGGTCGGACAACACCGGGGAGCTGTTTTTT.

J is TRBJ1-6 and V is TRBV9; D is unclear. The germline V gene encodes CDR1 SGDLS and CDR2 YYNGEE. The V end lost 0 bases, the J end lost 4 bases, and 5 bases lay between the germline ends. The CDR3 length is 14 residues. As DNA, the CDR3 is TGTGCCAGCAGCGTAGAAGCATATAATTCACCCCTCCACTTT. This encodes CASSVEAYNSPLHF. The whole variable domain, remainder taken from reference TRBV9 and TRBJ1-6, is DSGVTQTPKHLITATGQRVTLRCSPRSGDLSVYWYQQSLDQGLQFLIQYYNGEERAKGNILERFSAQQFPDLHSELNLSSLELGDSALYFCASSVEAYNSPLHFGNGTRLTVT.

The chain couples TRBV7-3 to TRBJ2-7; D is unclear. This CDR3 region has 13 residues. V was shortened by 1 base and J by 6 bases, with 10 bases between the two germline ends. Germline CDR1 reads SGHTA; CDR2 reads FQGTGA. CDR3 protein: CASSLNLEGEQYF. CDR3 nucleotide sequence: TGTGCCAGCAGCTTAAATCTAGAAGGCGAGCAGTACTTC.

This chain uses TRBV9 with TRBJ2-5; unclear D gene. V lost 4 bases and J lost 5, with 12 bases in between. The CDR3 extends over 13 amino acids. CDR1 is SGDLS and CDR2 is YYNGEE in the germline V gene. For the CDR3, the DNA is TGTGCCAGCAGCCCCCGGGTTTGGGAGACCCAGTACTTC. This sequence encodes CASSPRVWETQYF.

This chain connects TRBV5-1 to TRBJ1-4; D gene uncertain. Between the trimmed V and J ends, which lost 0 bases and 7 bases, there was a span of 10 bases. This CDR3 has 14 residues. The germline CDR1 and CDR2 sequences are SGHRS and YFSETQ. The CDR3 sequence is CASSLDSLGEKLFF. In DNA, the CDR3 is TGCGCCAGCAGCTTGGACAGTCTTGGTGAAAAACTGTTTTTT.

The chain recombines TRBV7-2 with TRBJ1-1; D is ambiguous. Germline V gene lookup returns CDR1 SGHTA and CDR2 FQGNSA. This CDR3 region has 12 residues. V was cut by 3 bases and J by 8 bases, with 10 bases left in between. CDR3 loop: CASSFQRMEAFF. In nucleotides, the CDR3 is TGTGCCAGCAGCTTCCAAAGGATGGAAGCTTTCTTT.

This sequence joins TRBV18 and TRBJ1-4; the match to TRBD1 covers 9 bases. The CDR3 runs to 13 residues. V shed 5 bases and J 5 bases; nucleotides not matched to a gene: 0. CDR1 is KGHSH and CDR2 is LQKENI in the germline V gene. CDR3 residues: CASSGQGNEKLFF. The DNA for the CDR3 is TGTGCCAGCTCAGGACAGGGGAATGAAAAACTGTTTTTT.

This chain uses TRBV27 with TRBJ1-5; D is possibly TRBD1 (5 bases). Germline lookup yields CDR1 MNHEY and CDR2 SMNVEV (reference sequence). V gave up 11 bases and J gave up 2 bases, with 13 bases separating them. The CDR3 runs 13 residues. The CDR3 region has the DNA TGTGCCGTGGGGGGAGGGGGCAATCAGCCCCAGCATTTT. This translates into CAVGGGGNQPQHF.

This rearrangement joins TRBV25-1 to TRBJ2-1, with 8 bases aligning to TRBD2. From germline, CDR1 is MGHDK and CDR2 SYGVNS. The J segment lost 7 bases and the V segment lost 8 bases, leaving 10 bases of the junction unmatched. This CDR3 has 14 residues. CDR3 nucleotide sequence: TGTGCCAGCCAGGTCGGGGGGGCGCGAAATGAGCAGTTCTTC. Encoded protein: CASQVGGARNEQFF.

Only a few counts were recorded for this clone. The V gene is TRBV7-9, the J gene TRBJ2-1; D might be TRBD1 (6 bases). This CDR3 comprises 14 residues. Germline CDR1 and CDR2: SEHNR and FQNEAQ (reference sequence). The V end lost 5 bases, the J end lost 2 bases, and 10 bases lay between the germline ends. CDR3 in amino acids: CASSRQATYNEQFF. In DNA form, the CDR3 reads TGTGCCAGCAGCCGACAGGCTACCTACAATGAGCAGTTCTTC.

The V gene is TRBV27, the J gene TRBJ2-5; a possible D gene is TRBD2 (7 bases). The germline V and J ends were trimmed by 2 bases and 5 bases, with 27 bases remaining between them. Germline CDR1 is MNHEY and CDR2 is SMNVEV (reference sequence). This CDR3 spans 19 amino acids. The CDR3 DNA sequence: TGTGCCAGCAGTTTACGAGGGGGGGGAGCGGGGCCACGGGAGGAGACCCAGTACTTC. It specifies CASSLRGGGAGPREETQYF.

This chain joins TRBV2 and TRBJ2-3; 8 bases are a match to TRBD2. The CDR3 sequence is 14 residues long. Germline V lookup: CDR1 SNHLY, CDR2 FYNNEI. CDR3 DNA: TGTGCTACAGCCCCCAGCGGGGGATGGGATACGCAGTATTTT. Translating gives CATAPSGGWDTQYF.

J is TRBJ1-1 and V is TRBV10-1; TRBD1 agrees at 11 bases. This CDR3 is built from 16 residues. CDR1 WNHNN and CDR2 SYGVQD come from the germline V gene (reference sequence). The trim removed 8 bases at V and 5 bases at J, leaving 13 bases unmatched. The CDR3 loop reads CASEGRGTGGLTEAFF. The CDR3 DNA follows: TGCGCCAGCGAGGGGAGGGGGACAGGGGGATTGACTGAAGCTTTCTTT.

The chain couples TRBV9 to TRBJ2-7, with 9 bases matching TRBD1. The CDR3 is made up of 14 amino acids. The V and J ends lost 3 bases and 4 bases, in that order; junction bases with no gene match: 5. The germline CDR1 and CDR2 sequences are SGDLS and YYNGEE. The CDR3 sequence: CASSATGQGYEQYF. Here the CDR3 DNA reads TGTGCCAGCAGCGCCACGGGACAGGGATACGAGCAGTACTTC.

The rearrangement links TRBV6-5 to TRBJ1-3; 7 bases match TRBD1. The J segment lost 0 bases and the V segment lost 2 bases, leaving 4 bases of the junction unmatched. The CDR3 extends over 16 amino acids. The germline V gene has CDR1 MNHEY and CDR2 SVGAGI. The DNA for the CDR3 is TGTGCCAGCAGTTACGAGACAGGGAGCTCTGGAAACACCATATATTTT. Translated: CASSYETGSSGNTIYF.

The chain couples TRBV5-5 to TRBJ2-5; D perhaps matches TRBD2 (5 bases). The CDR3 covers 14 residues. Trimming removed 4 bases from V and 4 bases from J, with 14 bases in between. Germline loops: CDR1 SGHKS, CDR2 YYEKEE (reference sequence). In DNA form, the CDR3 reads TGTGCCAGCAGCCGAGGGCAGGATGTAGAGACCCAGTACTTC. This translates into CASSRGQDVETQYF.

The chain employs TRBV28 and TRBJ1-2, with TRBD1 matching 8 bases. V trimming: 7 bases; J trimming: 1 base; junction bases outside the gene matches: 8. The CDR3 consists of 15 residues. In germline, CDR1 is MDHEN, CDR2 SYDVKM. The DNA for the CDR3 is TGTGCCAGCAACAAGCAGGGGGCGGGTAACTATGGCTACACCTTC. Protein product: CASNKQGAGNYGYTF.

The chain uses TRBV18 and TRBJ1-3; weak D call: TRBD1 (5 bases). Trimming removed 2 bases at V and 4 bases at J, with 15 bases between. Looked up from germline, CDR1 is KGHSH and CDR2 is LQKENI. This CDR3 is built from 16 residues. CDR3 nucleotides: TGTGCCAGCTCACCAGAATACGACGGGGGGGGAAACACCATATATTTT. It yields the protein CASSPEYDGGGNTIYF.

The chain carries TRBV28 and TRBJ1-5, with no clear D. Germline CDR1 is MDHEN and CDR2 is SYDVKM. This CDR3 has 15 amino acids. V lost 2 bases and J 2 bases, leaving 10 bases between the germline ends. The CDR3 loop reads CASSLAGMGNQPQHF. The CDR3 region has the DNA TGTGCCAGCAGTTTAGCGGGGATGGGCAATCAGCCCCAGCATTTT.

In nucleotides, the CDR3 is TGTGCCAGCACCTCCCTCCTGGGCGCTCAGTACTTC. This translates into CASTSLLGAQYF. The chain combines TRBV28 with TRBJ2-7; D remains ambiguous. Germline loops: CDR1 MDHEN, CDR2 SYDVKM. Trimming took 7 bases from V and 10 from J, leaving 17 bases between them. The CDR3 length is 12 residues.